The sequence of this TCR beta chain was determined in a study of blood T cell repertoires in COVID-19. Study-level information: Whether acute or convalescent, the COVID-19 samples came from the United States, Italy and Spain. T cells, B-cell-depleted T cells, or PBMCs supplied cDNA or gDNA.

Authors' methods: Scientists estimated how many nucleated cells there were by amplifying reference gene primers. The method was immunoSEQ multiplex PCR; TCRdb's version includes in-frame clones alone and lacks a portion of them. The DNA gave D and trimming, while V, J and clone size come from that table. Found here are about 190,000 clones, around 83% of them singletons; the top ten hold just under 25%. The participants were between about 18 and 90 years old and came from under 25 US areas. The V gene's germline CDR1 is MGHDK and CDR2 SYGVNS. This CDR3 has 14 residues. V was shortened by 3 bases and J by 0 bases, with 8 bases between the two germline ends.

The receptor comes from a woman aged 40 to 50 in a cohort exposed to, infected with or recovered from COVID-19 (not recorded which). This chain uses TRBV25-1 with TRBJ1-1; D is undetermined. The sample taken for sequencing was PBMCs or T cells enriched from blood (not recorded which). In DNA, the CDR3 is TGTGCCAGCAGTGATGAGACACTGAACACTGAAGCTTTCTTT. It yields the protein CASSDETLNTEAFF. Using reference TRBV25-1 and TRBJ1-1 for the parts outside the CDR3, the full variable domain is EADIYQTPRYLVIGTGKKITLECSQTMGHDKMYWYQQDPGMELHLIHYSYGVNSTEKGDLSSESTVSRIRTEHFPLTLESARPSHTSQYLCASSDETLNTEAFFGQGTRLTVV.